Below are 32 T cell receptor beta chains sequenced from a single sample in a study of liver allograft versus peripheral blood T cells. Overall study: Recipients' peripheral blood T cell receptor repertoires were compared with those in transplanted livers.

TCRdb reprocessed the reads via MiXCR and lists one record per CDR3 protein. The sample consists of approximately 12,000 distinct CDR3 sequences, less than 30% of them appearing once. Every receptor here comes from a human patient who had a liver transplant. These T cells may partly come from the graft donor.

This clonotype is medium-sized by share. J is TRBJ1-6 and V is TRBV19; no clear D gene. The CDR3 extends over 13 amino acids. The germline gives CDR1 LNHDA, CDR2 SQIVND (reference sequence). V was pared by 6 bases and J by 8 bases, with 11 bases between. The CDR3 DNA reads as TGTGCCAGTAGCGTGGCCAATTATTCACCCCTCCACTTT. Protein: CASSVANYSPLHF.

The V gene is TRBV7-2, the J gene TRBJ1-1; no firm D call. The CDR3 sequence is 13 residues long. Trimming cost V 2 bases and J 0 bases, with 4 bases left between them. Germline CDR1 is SGHTA and CDR2 is FQGNSA. This CDR3 reads CASSLRMNTEAFF. The CDR3 bases are TGTGCCAGCAGCTTAAGGATGAACACTGAAGCTTTCTTT.

The chain combines TRBV19 with TRBJ2-7; the D is unclear. V lost 4 bases and J 0 bases, leaving 7 bases between the germline ends. The CDR3 has 13 amino acids. The germline V gene encodes CDR1 LNHDA and CDR2 SQIVND (reference sequence). The CDR3 loop reads CASSTVFSYEQYF. The DNA for the CDR3 is TGTGCCAGTAGTACGGTCTTCTCCTACGAGCAGTACTTC.

This chain links TRBV7-9 with TRBJ1-1; a possible D gene is TRBD1 (5 bases). Trimming removed 2 bases from V and 1 base from J, with 17 bases in between. Germline assignment: CDR1 SEHNR and CDR2 FQNEAQ (reference sequence). The CDR3 sequence is 17 residues long. The CDR3 region has the DNA TGTGCCAGCAGCTTAACATTCAGGGTCGGCGGGAACACTGAAGCTTTCTTT. Protein: CASSLTFRVGGNTEAFF.

Here the CDR3 reads CASIRLQGGFYSNQPQHF. The CDR3 DNA reads TGTGCCAGCATTCGACTACAAGGGGGGTTTTATAGCAATCAGCCCCAGCATTTT. The chain recombines TRBV6-1 with TRBJ1-5; D might be TRBD1 (6 bases). In germline, CDR1 is MNHNS, CDR2 SASEGT. The length of the CDR3 is 18 residues. V was clipped by 7 bases and J by 0 bases, with 22 bases between them.

To note about this clonotype: A read error is possible here, since a much larger clone lies one base away. The chain is built from TRBV10-3 and TRBJ1-4; unclear D gene. The germline gives CDR1 ENHRY, CDR2 SYGVKD. V was pared by 10 bases and J by 0 bases, with 9 bases between. The CDR3 length is 13 residues. CDR3 region: CATTRATNEKLFF. CDR3 in DNA: TGTGCCACCACACGGGCAACTAATGAAAAACTGTTTTTT.

By share of the sample, this clonotype is medium-sized. The chain has TRBV13 and TRBJ1-2, with 7 bases lining up with TRBD1. CDR3 length: 15 amino acids. The germline V gene has CDR1 PRHDT and CDR2 FYEKMQ (reference sequence). The V and J ends lost 5 bases and 7 bases, in that order; junction bases with no gene match: 13. CDR3 DNA: TGTGCCAGCAGCGCAGCGGACAGGACTAGCATTGGCTACACCTTC. This sequence encodes CASSAADRTSIGYTF.

This chain links TRBV20-1 with TRBJ1-2, with a possible D match to TRBD1 (6 bases). V dropped 3 bases and J dropped 4 bases, with 12 bases sitting between them. The CDR3 runs to 13 residues. The germline gives CDR1 DFQATT, CDR2 SNEGSKA (reference sequence). CDR3 coding DNA: TGCAGTGCTAGGGCAGGGGCATCCTATGGCTACACCTTC. Protein: CSARAGASYGYTF.

By sample fraction, this clonotype is medium-sized. At one boundary the junction diverges from the germline segment, which might be a read error. The CDR3 reads CATSRDRMGNYGYTF. The CDR3, as DNA: TGTGCCACCAGCAGAGATAGAATGGGCAACTACGGCTACACCTTC. V is TRBV15 and J is TRBJ1-2; D remains ambiguous. The CDR3 totals 15 residues. Germline CDR1 reads LNHNV; CDR2 reads YYDKDF (reference sequence).

This clonotype is medium-sized. V gene TRBV6-5 combines with J gene TRBJ1-2; D is unclear. Germline CDR1 reads MNHEY; CDR2 reads SVGAGI. V dropped 2 bases and J dropped 2 bases, with 6 bases sitting between them. CDR3 length: 13 amino acids. The CDR3: CASSYDTNYGYTF. The CDR3 region has the DNA TGTGCCAGCAGTTACGATACGAACTATGGCTACACCTTC.

V is TRBV25-1 and J is TRBJ1-1; D gene ambiguous. Germline V gene data show CDR1 as MGHDK and CDR2 as SYGVNS. Trimming took 8 bases from V and 10 from J, leaving 17 bases between them. CDR3 length: 12 amino acids. Here the CDR3 reads CASGFDNTRAFF. DNA for the CDR3: TGTGCCAGCGGATTCGACAACACTCGAGCTTTCTTT.

This clonotype was seen a few times. This chain joins TRBV7-9 and TRBJ1-5; no reliable D call. The CDR3 covers 13 residues. Germline values: CDR1 SEHNR, CDR2 FQNEAQ (reference sequence). V lost 2 bases, J lost 7 bases, and 9 bases lay in between. The CDR3, as DNA: TGTGCCAGCAGCTTACAGGTGAACCAGCCCCAGCATTTT. Translation gives CASSLQVNQPQHF.

This clonotype is classed as medium-sized (0.01 to 0.1%). The rearrangement uses TRBV18 and TRBJ1-1; D not resolved. The V and J ends lost 1 base and 2 bases respectively, with 14 bases between them. CDR1 is KGHSH, CDR2 LQKENI, per germline. There are 16 residues in the CDR3. The DNA of the CDR3 is TGTGCCAGCTCACCACAGTTAAACAGCCACAACACTGAAGCTTTCTTT. Translated: CASSPQLNSHNTEAFF.

This clonotype is medium-sized (0.01 to 0.1%) in the sample. The chain uses TRBV19 and TRBJ1-5, with TRBD1 matching over 10 bases. Trimming at V came to 5 bases and at J to 5 bases, leaving 6 bases not matched to a gene. The CDR3 extends over 15 amino acids. CDR1 and CDR2 from the germline V gene are LNHDA and SQIVND (reference sequence). The CDR3 DNA follows: TGTGCCAGTAGTCGCCGTGGGACAGGGGATCAGCCCCAGCATTTT. Protein sequence: CASSRRGTGDQPQHF.

By share, this clonotype ranks as medium-sized. This rearrangement joins TRBV6-6 to TRBJ1-6; D gene unclear. This CDR3 region has 15 residues. Germline V gene data show CDR1 as MNHNY and CDR2 as SVGAGI (reference sequence). V lost 5 bases, J lost 7 bases, and 15 bases lay in between. The chain's CDR3 is CASSGPPVGNSPLHF. The CDR3 bases are TGTGCCAGCAGTGGACCCCCAGTCGGAAATTCACCCCTCCACTTT.

This clonotype rates as medium-sized. The chain employs TRBV7-2 and TRBJ1-2, with 9 bases matching TRBD1. Germline lookup yields CDR1 SGHTA and CDR2 FQGNSA. The ends lost 3 bases at V and 1 base at J; junction bases unmatched: 6. The CDR3 extends over 16 amino acids. CDR3 in DNA: TGTGCCAGCAGCTTCGGGACAGGGACAATTAACTATGGCTACACCTTC. Its translation is CASSFGTGTINYGYTF.

A remark on this clonotype: The germline gene is not matched at one end of the junction; a read error may be the cause. The rearrangement joins TRBV15 to TRBJ2-7, with a possible D match to TRBD2 (6 bases). The CDR3 sequence is 12 residues long. The germline gives CDR1 LNHNV, CDR2 YYDKDF (reference sequence). The CDR3 spells CATSRDLAGLSF. The CDR3 nucleotides read TGTGCCACCAGCAGAGATTTGGCGGGACTTTCCTTC.

The rearrangement uses TRBV7-2 and TRBJ2-1, with TRBD2 identical over 10 bases. Germline V gene sequence: CDR1 SGHTA, CDR2 FQGNSA. V lost 5 bases to trimming and J lost 5 bases; unmatched junction nucleotides: 12. CDR3 length: 17 amino acids. The CDR3 sequence is CASSTTALAGGHNEQFF. CDR3 coding DNA: TGTGCCAGCAGCACTACCGCTTTAGCGGGGGGACACAATGAGCAGTTCTTC.

The V call is TRBV28, the J call TRBJ1-4; TRBD1 matches at 11 bases. The germline V gene encodes CDR1 MDHEN and CDR2 SYDVKM. J lost 4 bases, V lost 7 bases, and 5 bases had no gene match. The CDR3 totals 15 residues. The CDR3 sequence: CASNRDRGFNEKLFF. The CDR3 region has the DNA TGTGCCAGCAACCGGGACAGGGGGTTTAATGAAAAACTGTTTTTT.

This clonotype is classed as medium-sized. This sequence joins TRBV28 and TRBJ1-4; unclear D gene. The CDR3 is 14 amino acids. The germline V and J ends were trimmed by 2 bases and 6 bases, with 10 bases remaining between them. CDR1 MDHEN and CDR2 SYDVKM come from the germline V gene. The CDR3 nucleotides read TGTGCCAGCAGTTTAGGGCAGACTTATGAAAAACTGTTTTTT. This sequence encodes CASSLGQTYEKLFF.

The CDR3 DNA reads TGTGCCAGCAGCTCGGGGCGTTTTAATGAAAAACTGTTTTTT. As protein: CASSSGRFNEKLFF. This rearrangement joins TRBV7-9 to TRBJ1-4; possible D gene TRBD1, 5 bases. The CDR3 loop spans 14 amino acids. V shed 4 bases and J shed 4 bases, with 10 bases lying between them. The V gene's germline CDR1 is SEHNR and CDR2 FQNEAQ (reference sequence). Full variable domain (outside the CDR3, taken from reference TRBV7-9 and TRBJ1-4): DTGVSQNPRHKITKRGQNVTFRCDPISEHNRLYWYRQTLGQGPEFLTYFQNEAQLEKSRLLSDRFSAERPKGSFSTLEIQRTEQGDSAMYLCASSSGRFNEKLFFGSGTQLSVL.

This clonotype is medium-sized. The chain carries TRBV18 and TRBJ2-7, with unresolved D. Trimming pared 2 bases from V and 3 bases from J, leaving 8 bases between. Germline V lookup: CDR1 KGHSH, CDR2 LQKENI. This CDR3 has 13 residues. The CDR3 loop reads CASSPRVSYEQYF. In DNA, the CDR3 is TGTGCCAGCTCACCAAGAGTTAGCTACGAGCAGTACTTC.

The chain employs TRBV6-5 and TRBJ2-7, with D perhaps matching TRBD1 (5 bases). CDR3 size: 15 residues. Germline loops: CDR1 MNHEY, CDR2 SVGAGI. Trimming shortened V by 5 bases and J by 3 bases, and 17 bases separated the two germline ends. CDR3 sequence reads: CASSRTGKLLYEQYF. CDR3 nucleotides: TGTGCCAGCAGTAGAACAGGAAAATTGCTCTACGAGCAGTACTTC.

This clonotype is termed medium-sized (0.01 to 0.1%). The rearrangement links TRBV18 to TRBJ1-3; no clear D gene. Trimming pared 3 bases from V and 4 bases from J, leaving 7 bases between. The CDR3 totals 13 residues. From germline, CDR1 is KGHSH and CDR2 LQKENI. CDR3: CASSPNSGNTIYF. The CDR3 nucleotides are TGTGCCAGCTCACCGAACTCGGGAAACACCATATATTTT.

The V and J genes are TRBV13 and TRBJ2-1; 7 bases line up with TRBD2. The CDR3 totals 14 residues. Looked up from germline, CDR1 is PRHDT and CDR2 is FYEKMQ (reference sequence). V was clipped by 1 base and J by 4 bases; unmatched bases: 1. CDR3 nucleotide sequence: TGTGCCAGCAGCTTAGCGGGGGGTTACAATGAGCAGTTCTTC. Protein: CASSLAGGYNEQFF.

The V and J genes are TRBV5-5 and TRBJ2-5; TRBD2 matches 7 bases. V shed 2 bases, J shed 3 bases, and the junction held 4 bases outside the gene matches. Germline values: CDR1 SGHKS, CDR2 YYEKEE (reference sequence). The CDR3 length is 14 residues. CDR3 in amino acids: CASSFGGTEETQYF. In nucleotides, the CDR3 is TGTGCCAGCAGCTTCGGGGGGACGGAAGAGACCCAGTACTTC.

The gene calls are TRBV7-9 and TRBJ1-5; D is undetermined. This CDR3 is 14 amino acids long. Trimming removed 4 bases at V and 5 bases at J, with 12 bases between. Germline-derived CDR1 and CDR2 are SEHNR and FQNEAQ (reference sequence). The CDR3 loop reads CASSSEDGYQPQHF. CDR3 bases: TGTGCCAGCAGCTCCGAGGATGGTTATCAGCCCCAGCATTTT.

In its sample, this clonotype was seen once. The chain is built from TRBV12-3 or TRBV12-4 and TRBJ2-2, with a possible D match to TRBD2 (5 bases). V lost 2 bases to trimming and J lost 5 bases, with 9 bases between them. The CDR3 contains 14 residues. The CDR3 region is CASSLTRVTGELFF. CDR3 DNA: TGTGCCAGCAGTTTAACGAGGGTAACCGGGGAGCTGTTTTTT.

The rearrangement links TRBV29-1 to TRBJ2-7; no clear D. Trimming cost V 4 bases and J 2 bases, with 9 bases left between them. The CDR3 extends over 12 amino acids. In germline, CDR1 is SQVTM, CDR2 ANQGSEA. The CDR3, as DNA: TGCAGCGTTGGGCCAGTTCCCTACGAGCAGTACTTC. Translation gives CSVGPVPYEQYF.

This clonotype was seen more than once but under ten times. This chain uses TRBV6-6 with TRBJ1-5; possibly TRBD1 for D (6 bases). Per the germline V gene, CDR1 is MNHNY and CDR2 is SVGAGI (reference sequence). The CDR3 covers 13 residues. Trimming pared 7 bases from V and 11 bases from J, leaving 18 bases between. The CDR3 DNA reads as TGTGCCAGCATTGGGGGGGGGGCGTGGGCCCAGCATTTT. Translation: CASIGGGAWAQHF.

Of note for this clonotype: An end of the junction differs from the germline gene, which may be a read error. The chain recombines TRBV12-3 or TRBV12-4 with TRBJ1-1, with TRBD1 matching over 10 bases. CDR3 length: 12 residues. The DNA for the CDR3 is TGTGCCAGCAGCCGCCGGGACAGGGGTTCTATCTTT. Residues: CASSRRDRGSIF.

This clonotype rates as medium-sized (0.01 to 0.1%). This rearrangement joins TRBV15 to TRBJ1-3; D is ambiguous. Germline values: CDR1 LNHNV, CDR2 YYDKDF (reference sequence). V was trimmed by 0 bases and J by 0 bases, leaving 21 bases between them. The CDR3 is 20 residues long. CDR3 in DNA: TGTGCCACCAGCAGAGATCCTTACGTATCAGAAGGAAGCTCTGGAAACACCATATATTTT. Its protein is CATSRDPYVSEGSSGNTIYF.